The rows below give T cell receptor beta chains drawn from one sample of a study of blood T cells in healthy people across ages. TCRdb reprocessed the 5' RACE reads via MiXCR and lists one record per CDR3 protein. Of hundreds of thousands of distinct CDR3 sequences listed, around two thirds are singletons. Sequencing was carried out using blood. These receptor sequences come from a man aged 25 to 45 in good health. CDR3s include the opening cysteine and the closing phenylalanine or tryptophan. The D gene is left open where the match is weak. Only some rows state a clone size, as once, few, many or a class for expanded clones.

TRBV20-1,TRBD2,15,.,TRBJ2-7,CSAPRILAGNYEQYF,TGCAGTGCCCCTAGAATCCTAGCGGGGAACTACGAGCAGTACTTC
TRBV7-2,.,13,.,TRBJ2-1,CASSPRTRQKQFF,TGTGCCAGCAGCCCCCGTACCAGACAGAAGCAGTTCTTC
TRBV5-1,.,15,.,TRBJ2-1,CASSSRDALRDEQFF,TGCGCCAGCAGCTCCCGGGACGCTCTAAGGGATGAGCAGTTCTTC
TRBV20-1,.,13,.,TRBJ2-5,CSARLTGQETQYF,TGCAGTGCTAGACTTACAGGGCAAGAGACCCAGTACTTC
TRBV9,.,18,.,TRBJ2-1,CASSVEDFGGVAYNEQFF,TGTGCCAGCAGCGTAGAGGATTTCGGCGGGGTAGCCTACAATGAGCAGTTCTTC
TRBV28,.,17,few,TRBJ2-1,CASSYPGVIGVYNEQFF,TGTGCCAGCAGTTACCCAGGGGTTATTGGGGTTTACAATGAGCAGTTCTTC
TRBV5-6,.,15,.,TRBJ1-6,CASSLDPGMDSPLHF,TGTGCCAGCAGCTTGGATCCGGGTATGGATTCACCCCTCCACTTT
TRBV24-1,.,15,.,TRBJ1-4,CATSDPSSTNEKLFF,TGTGCCACCAGTGACCCGAGTTCAACTAATGAAAAACTGTTTTTT
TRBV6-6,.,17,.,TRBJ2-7,CASSFLPPRYDSYEQYF,TGTGCCAGCAGTTTCCTCCCCCCGCGGTACGACTCCTACGAGCAGTACTTC
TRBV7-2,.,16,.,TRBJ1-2,CASSLAVDRHLYGYTF,TGTGCCAGCAGCTTAGCGGTAGACAGGCACCTCTATGGCTACACCTTC
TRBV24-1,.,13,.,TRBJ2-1,CATSDFRVGEQFF,TGTGCCACCAGTGATTTCCGAGTAGGTGAGCAGTTCTTC
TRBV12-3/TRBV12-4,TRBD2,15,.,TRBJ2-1,CASSLLGSGANEQFF,TGTGCCAGCAGTTTACTTGGTAGCGGGGCCAATGAGCAGTTCTTC
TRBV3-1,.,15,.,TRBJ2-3,CASSQRGRRTDTQYF,TGTGCCAGCAGCCAACGCGGCAGGAGGACAGATACGCAGTATTTT
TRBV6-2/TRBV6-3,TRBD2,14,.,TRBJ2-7,CASMGLADSYEQYF,TGTGCCAGCATGGGACTAGCGGACTCCTACGAGCAGTACTTC
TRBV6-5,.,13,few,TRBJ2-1,CASSTPLGNEQFF,TGTGCCAGCAGTACCCCTTTAGGAAATGAGCAGTTCTTC
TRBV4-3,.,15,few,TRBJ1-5,CASSQQGQSNQPQHF,TGCGCCAGCAGCCAGCAAGGACAGAGCAATCAGCCCCAGCATTTT
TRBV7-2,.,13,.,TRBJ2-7,CASSLRQSHEQYF,TGTGCCAGCAGCTTAAGGCAAAGTCACGAGCAGTACTTC
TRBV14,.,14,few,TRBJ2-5,CASSLYMLKETQYF,TGTGCCAGCAGCCTATACATGCTGAAAGAGACCCAGTACTTC
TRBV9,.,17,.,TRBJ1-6,CASSVEGRHSYNSPLHF,TGTGCCAGCAGCGTAGAGGGGAGGCACTCCTATAATTCACCCCTCCACTTT
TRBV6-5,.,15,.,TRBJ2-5,CASSYSGGRGETQYF,TGTGCCAGCAGTTACTCGGGCGGGCGCGGAGAGACCCAGTACTTC
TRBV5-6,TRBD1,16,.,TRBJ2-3,CASSSLGTGGADTQYF,TGTGCCAGCAGCTCATTGGGGACAGGGGGCGCAGATACGCAGTATTTT
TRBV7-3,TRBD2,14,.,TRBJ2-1,CASSLISGGDEQFF,TGTGCCAGCAGCTTAATTAGCGGGGGTGACGAGCAGTTCTTC
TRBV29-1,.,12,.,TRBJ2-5,CSADRGMQTQYF,TGCAGCGCTGACCGGGGCATGCAGACCCAGTACTTC
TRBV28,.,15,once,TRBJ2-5,CASSNPGVLRETQYF,TGTGCCAGCAGCAATCCGGGGGTTTTGAGGGAGACCCAGTACTTC
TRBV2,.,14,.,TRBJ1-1,CASSNLGLNTEAFF,TGTGCCAGCAGTAACCTCGGATTGAACACTGAAGCTTTCTTT
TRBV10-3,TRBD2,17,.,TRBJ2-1,CAISVFSSGGVNNEQFF,TGTGCCATCAGTGTGTTTTCTAGCGGGGGGGTAAACAATGAGCAGTTCTTC
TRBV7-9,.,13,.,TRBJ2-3,CAPGGMTTDTQYF,TGTGCCCCCGGCGGTATGACCACAGATACGCAGTATTTT
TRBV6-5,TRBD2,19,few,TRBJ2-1,CASSSLTSGGAGTYNEQFF,TGTGCCAGCAGTTCCTTGACTAGCGGGGGGGCCGGCACCTACAATGAGCAGTTCTTC
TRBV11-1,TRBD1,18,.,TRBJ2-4,CASSLFDRVGFGKNIQYF,TGTGCCAGCAGCTTATTTGACAGGGTGGGGTTTGGCAAAAACATTCAGTACTTC
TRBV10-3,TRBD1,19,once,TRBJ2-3,CAISAKSRTGWGGTDTQYF,TGTGCCATCAGTGCCAAGTCTCGGACAGGGTGGGGTGGCACAGATACGCAGTATTTT
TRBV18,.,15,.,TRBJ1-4,CASSPPGRESEKLFF,TGTGCCAGCTCACCACCGGGCAGGGAGTCTGAAAAACTGTTTTTT
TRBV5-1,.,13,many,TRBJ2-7,CASSLTRSYEQYF,TGCGCCAGCAGCTTGACCAGGTCCTACGAGCAGTACTTC
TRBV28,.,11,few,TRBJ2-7,CATTNAYEQYF,TGTGCCACTACAAATGCCTACGAGCAGTACTTC
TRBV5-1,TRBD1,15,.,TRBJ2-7,CASSLRDRGTYEQYF,TGCGCCAGCAGCTTGAGGGACAGGGGCACCTACGAGCAGTACTTC
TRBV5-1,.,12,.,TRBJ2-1,CASRSTGNEQFF,TGCGCCAGCAGAAGCACAGGCAATGAGCAGTTCTTC
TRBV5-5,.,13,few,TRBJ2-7,CASSQGPFYEQYF,TGTGCCAGCAGCCAGGGACCCTTCTACGAGCAGTACTTC
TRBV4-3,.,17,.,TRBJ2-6,CASSQDPGLTGANVLTF,TGCGCCAGCAGCCAAGATCCCGGATTAACCGGGGCCAACGTCCTGACTTTC
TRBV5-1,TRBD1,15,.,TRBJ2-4,CASSPSGTGGVGQYF,TGCGCCAGCAGCCCGTCCGGGACAGGGGGCGTTGGGCAGTACTTC
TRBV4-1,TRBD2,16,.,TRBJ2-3,CASSRRLAVHTDTQYF,TGCGCCAGCAGCCGAAGACTAGCGGTTCACACAGATACGCAGTATTTT
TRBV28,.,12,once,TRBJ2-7,CASSWRIGEQYF,TGTGCCAGCAGTTGGCGCATTGGCGAGCAGTACTTC
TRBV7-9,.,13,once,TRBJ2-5,CASSLGALETQYF,TGTGCCAGCAGCTTGGGGGCCTTGGAGACCCAGTACTTC
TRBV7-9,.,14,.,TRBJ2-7,CASSVGQGTHEQYF,TGTGCCAGCAGCGTAGGGCAGGGCACGCACGAGCAGTACTTC
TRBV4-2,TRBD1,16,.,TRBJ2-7,CASSQVTGQGAYEQYF,TGTGCCAGCAGCCAAGTAACCGGACAGGGGGCCTACGAGCAGTACTTC
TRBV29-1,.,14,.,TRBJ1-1,CSVRGAGDITEAFF,TGCAGCGTCCGAGGGGCAGGGGACATCACTGAAGCTTTCTTT
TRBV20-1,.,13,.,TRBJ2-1,CSAEYGGFNEQFF,TGCAGTGCTGAGTATGGGGGGTTTAATGAGCAGTTCTTC
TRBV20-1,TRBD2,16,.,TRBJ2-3,CSARDPLAGTGDTQYF,TGCAGTGCTAGAGATCCCCTAGCGGGGACCGGCGATACGCAGTATTTT
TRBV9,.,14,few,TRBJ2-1,CASSGWASYNEQFF,TGTGCCAGCAGCGGTTGGGCCTCCTACAATGAGCAGTTCTTC
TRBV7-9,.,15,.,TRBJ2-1,CASSPQGGGSNEQFF,TGTGCCAGCAGCCCGCAGGGGGGAGGATCCAATGAGCAGTTCTTC
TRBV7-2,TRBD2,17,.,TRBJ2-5,CASRWTSGGLWEEAQYF,TGTGCCAGCAGATGGACTAGCGGGGGGCTCTGGGAAGAGGCCCAGTACTTC
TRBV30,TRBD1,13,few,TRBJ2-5,CACDRGGGETQYF,TGTGCCTGCGACAGGGGCGGTGGGGAGACCCAGTACTTC
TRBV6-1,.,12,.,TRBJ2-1,CASSGNRVEQFF,TGTGCCAGCAGTGGAAACAGGGTTGAGCAGTTCTTC
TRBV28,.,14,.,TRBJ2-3,CATAARGETDTQYF,TGTGCCACCGCCGCCAGGGGGGAGACAGATACGCAGTATTTT
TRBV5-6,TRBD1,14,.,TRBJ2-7,CASSHQDRAYEQYF,TGTGCCAGCAGCCACCAGGACAGGGCCTACGAGCAGTACTTC
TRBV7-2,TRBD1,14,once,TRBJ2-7,CASSLKGAPREQYF,TGTGCCAGCAGCTTAAAGGGGGCTCCGCGCGAGCAGTACTTC
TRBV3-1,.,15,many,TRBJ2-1,CASTGSQLGYNEQFF,TGTGCCAGCACCGGTTCCCAGCTCGGCTACAATGAGCAGTTCTTC
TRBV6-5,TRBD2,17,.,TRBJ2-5,CASSYPGVAGVGETQYF,TGTGCCAGCAGTTACCCCGGAGTAGCGGGGGTTGGGGAGACCCAGTACTTC
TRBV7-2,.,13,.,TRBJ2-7,CASSRPDSYEQYF,TGTGCCAGCAGCCGCCCGGACAGCTACGAGCAGTACTTC
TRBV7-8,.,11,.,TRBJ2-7,CASSRGQEQYF,TGTGCCAGCAGCCGCGGGCAGGAGCAGTACTTC
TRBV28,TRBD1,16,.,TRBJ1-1,CASRYRDRGLWTEAFF,TGTGCCAGCAGGTACCGGGACAGGGGGCTTTGGACTGAAGCTTTCTTT
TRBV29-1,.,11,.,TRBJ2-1,CSVASLNEQFF,TGCAGCGTTGCTAGCCTCAATGAGCAGTTCTTC